This TCR beta chain came from a study of CD8 T cells in ankylosing spondylitis. Overall study results and limits: Earlier reports found some motif variants in synovial fluid and blood in reactive arthritis. Matched ankylosing spondylitis synovial fluid reportedly contained a significantly enriched population of disease-linked clones. One TCR beta motif, made up of 7 or 8 highly homologous variants, appeared characteristic of ankylosing spondylitis blood.

Quantitative 5'-RACE was performed with molecular barcodes, and it yielded the TCR beta libraries. Via MiXCR, TCRdb re-called the 5' RACE reads, giving one row per CDR3 protein. Found here are roughly 700,000 distinct CDR3 sequences, 15% to 20% of them singletons; the top ten hold about 19%. This CDR3 comprises 14 residues. The junction had 6 bases not matched to a gene; V was cut back by 8 bases and J by 3 bases. From germline, CDR1 is MNHEY and CDR2 SMNVEV (reference sequence). About this clonotype itself: Its antigen remains unidentified.

The sequencing input was blood, either unsorted or a sorted T cell fraction (not recorded which). V is TRBV27 and J is TRBJ2-1, with 8 nucleotides matching TRBD2. This clonotype was obtained from a male donor with ankylosing spondylitis. DNA of the CDR3: TGTGCCAGCGCTGTCGGGGGGGGCTACAATGAGCAGTTCTTC. It translates to CASAVGGGYNEQFF.